This TCR beta chain emerged from a study of cytomegalovirus exposure and HLA in healthy donors. Vbeta (60) and Jbeta (13) primers were used in the PCR. Sequencing used immunoSEQ multiplex PCR; TCRdb keeps in-frame clones, though not all of them. The data contain more than 130,000 clones, 77% of them singletons. V shed 5 bases and J shed 5 bases, with 13 bases lying between them. The CDR3 covers 14 residues. Germline CDR1 is SGHTA and CDR2 is FQGTGA. This clonotype was sampled from a woman aged 50 to 60 in good health and CMV-seronegative. V usage is TRBV7-3 and J usage is TRBJ2-1; weak D call: TRBD2 (5 bases). The sequenced sample consisted of PBMCs. The CDR3 loop reads CASSVDRGDNEQFF. In DNA form, the CDR3 reads TGTGCCAGCAGCGTAGATCGGGGAGACAATGAGCAGTTCTTC.